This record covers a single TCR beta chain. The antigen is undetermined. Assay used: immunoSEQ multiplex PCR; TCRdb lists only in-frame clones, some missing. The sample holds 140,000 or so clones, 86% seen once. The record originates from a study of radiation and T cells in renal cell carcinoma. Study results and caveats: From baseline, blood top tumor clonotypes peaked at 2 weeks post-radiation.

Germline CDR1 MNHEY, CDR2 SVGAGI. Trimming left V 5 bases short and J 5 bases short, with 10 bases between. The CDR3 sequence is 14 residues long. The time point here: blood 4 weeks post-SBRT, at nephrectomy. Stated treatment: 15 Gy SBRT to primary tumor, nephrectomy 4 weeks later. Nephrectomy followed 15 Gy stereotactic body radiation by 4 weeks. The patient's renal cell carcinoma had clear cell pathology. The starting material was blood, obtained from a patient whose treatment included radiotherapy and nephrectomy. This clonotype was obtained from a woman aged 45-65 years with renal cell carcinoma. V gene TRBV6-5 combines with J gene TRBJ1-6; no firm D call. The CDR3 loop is CASSTRNDNSPLHF. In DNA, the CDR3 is TGTGCCAGCAGTACACGTAACGATAATTCACCCCTCCACTTT.